A single sample is the source of the 28 T cell receptor beta chains below, sequenced in a study of blood T cells in healthy people across ages. The authors ran a second PCR of roughly 6 to 12 cycles using a sample-barcoded 5' primer and a J-beta primer mix. TCRdb processed the 5' RACE reads anew with MiXCR; each CDR3 protein has one entry. Of about 900,000 distinct CDR3 sequences listed, 60% to 80% are singletons. Sequencing was carried out using blood. These receptors originate from a man under 40 in good health.

This clonotype was seen only a few times. The chain has TRBV12-3 or TRBV12-4 and TRBJ2-5, with D unclear. V shed 1 base and J shed 3 bases, with 6 bases lying between them. The CDR3 is made up of 13 amino acids. The CDR3 coding sequence is TGTGCCAGCAGTTTAGGGCAGGAAGAGACCCAGTACTTC. It specifies CASSLGQEETQYF.

The chain combines TRBV28 with TRBJ2-5; D is unresolved. The J call may be mistaken, given a closer DNA end match to TRBJ2-7. The CDR3 has 14 residues. The germline CDR1 and CDR2 sequences are MDHEN and SYDVKM. CDR3 sequence (DNA): TGTGCCAGCAGTAAGCTGGGCATCTCCTACGAGCAGTACTTC. This sequence encodes CASSKLGISYEQYF.

The chain uses TRBV6-2 or TRBV6-3 and TRBJ2-5; no firm D call. The CDR3 sequence is 14 residues long. Deletions cut 6 bases from V and 3 bases from J, with 14 bases between. Per germline, CDR1 MNHEY and CDR2 SVGEGT. The CDR3 here is CASSHSLNEETQYF. In DNA form, the CDR3 reads TGTGCCAGCAGCCACAGCCTTAACGAAGAGACCCAGTACTTC.

This clonotype turned up a few times. V gene TRBV2 combines with J gene TRBJ2-4; D is possibly TRBD1 (5 bases). The CDR3 spans 14 residues. The V and J ends lost 0 bases and 11 bases respectively, with 14 bases between them. Germline CDR1 reads SNHLY; CDR2 reads FYNNEI. In nucleotides, the CDR3 is TGTGCCAGCAGTGAAGCGCTTCGGATGGGGCTTCAGTACTTC. As protein: CASSEALRMGLQYF.

The chain recombines TRBV7-8 with TRBJ1-2; D unclear. The germline CDR1 and CDR2 sequences are SGHVS and FQNEAQ. With 10 bases removed from V and 1 base from J, the gap between germline ends came to 13 bases. The CDR3 is 13 residues long. CDR3 amino acids: CATLQGVNYGYTF. DNA for the CDR3: TGTGCCACTCTCCAAGGCGTTAACTATGGCTACACCTTC. Together with reference TRBV7-8 and TRBJ1-2, the CDR3 gives the full variable domain: GAGVSQSPRYKVAKRGQDVALRCDPISGHVSLFWYQQALGQGPEFLTYFQNEAQLDKSGLPSDRFFAERPEGSVSTLKIQRTQQEDSAVYLCATLQGVNYGYTFGSGTRLTVV.

The chain links TRBV15 to TRBJ2-3; either TRBD1 or TRBD2 may supply D (5 bases each). Germline V gives CDR1 LNHNV, CDR2 YYDKDF (reference sequence). This CDR3 is built from 15 residues. V was clipped by 5 bases and J by 2 bases, with 14 bases between them. In nucleotides, the CDR3 is TGTGCCACCAGCGGATCCGGGACCTTCACAGATACGCAGTATTTT. Its protein product is CATSGSGTFTDTQYF.

The genes are TRBV5-5 and TRBJ2-3; D unresolved. The CDR3 covers 14 residues. Trimming pared 3 bases from V and 2 bases from J, leaving 10 bases between. The V gene's germline CDR1 is SGHKS and CDR2 YYEKEE (reference sequence). Here the CDR3 reads CASSSDPVTDTQYF. The CDR3 region has the DNA TGTGCCAGCAGCTCTGACCCAGTCACAGATACGCAGTATTTT.

V gene TRBV12-3 or TRBV12-4 combines with J gene TRBJ1-1; 8 nucleotides agree with TRBD1. Trimming removed 4 bases from V and 1 base from J; junction bases left unmatched: 8. This CDR3 is built from 16 residues. Written as DNA, the CDR3 is TGTGCCAGCAGTTCACCTGGACAGGGCGGGAACACTGAAGCTTTCTTT. Amino acids: CASSSPGQGGNTEAFF.

This clonotype was counted a few times. CDR3 nucleotides: TGCGCCAGCAGCCCCCGTGGCGGGAACTCCTACAATGAGCAGTTCTTC. Its translation is CASSPRGGNSYNEQFF. The chain carries TRBV4-3 and TRBJ2-1; TRBD2 is a possible D gene (6 bases). Germline V gene lookup returns CDR1 LGHNA and CDR2 YSLEER. The V gene lost 4 bases and the J gene lost 0 bases, with 13 bases spanning the gap. The CDR3 totals 16 residues.

This clonotype showed up just once. The genes are TRBV10-3 and TRBJ1-1, with D possibly TRBD1 on 5 matching bases. V gave up 2 bases and J gave up 5 bases, with 12 bases separating them. CDR1 and CDR2 from the germline V gene are ENHRY and SYGVKD. This CDR3 comprises 14 residues. As DNA, the CDR3 is TGTGCCATCAGTGAGAAGGAGTGGGGGACTGAAGCTTTCTTT. The encoded protein is CAISEKEWGTEAFF.

The V and J genes are TRBV5-5 and TRBJ2-4; the D gene is possibly TRBD2 (5 bases). The better agreement between TRBJ2-7 and the DNA end casts doubt on the J call. The CDR3 extends over 14 amino acids. Germline V gene lookup returns CDR1 SGHKS and CDR2 YYEKEE (reference sequence). The CDR3 loop reads CASSLIRDPYEQYF. In nucleotides, the CDR3 is TGTGCCAGCAGCTTAATTCGGGATCCCTACGAGCAGTACTTC.

The chain recombines TRBV9 with TRBJ1-6; D possibly corresponds to TRBD1 (5 bases). V was trimmed by 7 bases and J by 5 bases, leaving 13 bases between them. This CDR3 contains 14 residues. The germline V gene has CDR1 SGDLS and CDR2 YYNGEE. CDR3 DNA: TGTGCCAGCCGACCGGGACTGGATAATTCACCCCTCCACTTT. As protein: CASRPGLDNSPLHF.

A few counts support this clonotype. The chain recombines TRBV7-3 with TRBJ2-3; D unresolved. V was clipped by 2 bases and J by 5 bases, with 11 bases between them. The germline CDR1 and CDR2 sequences are SGHTA and FQGTGA. The CDR3 has 14 residues. The CDR3 DNA is TGTGCCAGCAGCTTATCCAGCCCAGGAGATACGCAGTATTTT. It encodes CASSLSSPGDTQYF.

The sample holds a few counts of this clonotype. The chain links TRBV29-1 to TRBJ2-7, with D perhaps matching TRBD1 (6 bases). Germline lookup yields CDR1 SQVTM and CDR2 ANQGSEA. The V and J ends lost 6 bases and 9 bases respectively, with 18 bases between them. CDR3 length equals 12 residues. CDR3 in DNA: TGCAGCGTGGCCGGACAGAACAAGGGGCAGTACTTC. It translates to CSVAGQNKGQYF.

V and J are TRBV20-1 and TRBJ1-1; D is unclear. Trimming cost V 6 bases and J 10 bases, with 27 bases left between them. Germline V CDR1 and CDR2: DFQATT, SNEGSKA (reference sequence). The CDR3 is 15 amino acids. As DNA, the CDR3 is TGCAGTGCCTATGTGGGAGGCCAGGCGGTCGTAGGAGCTTTCTTT. Translation: CSAYVGGQAVVGAFF.

This clonotype was observed a few times. V is TRBV4-2 and J is TRBJ1-2; maybe TRBD1 (5 bases). The CDR3 runs to 13 residues. V gave up 1 base and J gave up 9 bases, with 12 bases separating them. CDR1 is LGHNA, CDR2 YNFKEQ, per germline. The CDR3 reads CASSQAGDVSYTF. The CDR3 DNA is TGTGCCAGCAGCCAAGCCGGGGACGTCAGCTACACCTTC.

The chain recombines TRBV14 with TRBJ2-5, with TRBD2 matching 10 bases. V lost 1 base, J lost 4 bases, and 6 bases stayed unmatched. Germline V gene lookup returns CDR1 SGHDN and CDR2 FVKESK. This CDR3 is 16 amino acids long. The CDR3 sequence is CASSQVKLAGLETQYF. The CDR3 DNA sequence: TGTGCCAGCAGCCAAGTGAAACTAGCGGGGCTAGAGACCCAGTACTTC.

In DNA form, the CDR3 reads TGTGCCAGCAGCTTGAGAGGGCACCCTTCCTACGAGCAGTACTTC. Amino acid sequence: CASSLRGHPSYEQYF. This chain links TRBV7-2 with TRBJ2-4; D possibly corresponds to TRBD2 (5 bases). The J call is in doubt because the DNA end fits TRBJ2-7 better. This CDR3 is built from 15 residues. The germline V gene encodes CDR1 SGHTA and CDR2 FQGNSA.

The chain carries TRBV28 and TRBJ2-1, with 7 nucleotides matching TRBD1. The end of the DNA fits TRBJ2-7 better, so the J call may be wrong. This CDR3 contains 14 residues. Germline CDR1 and CDR2: MDHEN and SYDVKM. CDR3 nucleotide sequence: TGTGCCAGCAGAGAGGGACAGATAAAATACGAGCAGTACTTC. Amino acid sequence: CASREGQIKYEQYF.

The V gene is TRBV15, the J gene TRBJ1-2; D uncertain. The CDR3 runs to 15 residues. V shed 2 bases and J shed 4 bases, with 14 bases lying between them. The germline V gene has CDR1 LNHNV and CDR2 YYDKDF (reference sequence). The CDR3 DNA sequence: TGTGCCACCAGCAGACCAGGACGCAAAGGCTATGGCTACACCTTC. Translating it yields CATSRPGRKGYGYTF.

CDR3 sequence (DNA): TGTGCCAGCAGTTTATCTTCGACAGCCTATGGCTACACCTTC. Protein product: CASSLSSTAYGYTF. The rearrangement uses TRBV27 and TRBJ1-2; maybe TRBD1 (5 bases). This CDR3 is built from 14 residues. Germline V gene lookup returns CDR1 MNHEY and CDR2 SMNVEV (reference sequence). V lost 0 bases and J lost 4, with 9 bases in between.

V usage is TRBV5-5 and J usage is TRBJ1-4; D gene uncertain. Between the trimmed V and J ends, which lost 4 bases and 3 bases, there was a span of 13 bases. This CDR3 spans 15 amino acids. In germline, CDR1 is SGHKS, CDR2 YYEKEE (reference sequence). The CDR3: CASSQGGYANEKLFF. The CDR3 DNA reads as TGTGCCAGCAGCCAAGGCGGGTACGCTAATGAAAAACTGTTTTTT.

The chain is built from TRBV4-2 and TRBJ2-4, with no clear D. In germline, CDR1 is LGHNA, CDR2 YNFKEQ. The ends were cut back, 0 bases at V and 1 base at J, with 7 bases in the middle. The CDR3 sequence is 15 residues long. The CDR3 sequence is CASSQDGMAKNIQYF. DNA for the CDR3: TGTGCCAGCAGCCAAGATGGGATGGCCAAAAACATTCAGTACTTC.

This clonotype has more than one count but fewer than ten. The rearrangement joins TRBV6-5 to TRBJ2-3; 8 bases are a match to TRBD2. V gave up 7 bases and J gave up 1 base; unmatched junction bases: 10. Germline lookup yields CDR1 MNHEY and CDR2 SVGAGI. The CDR3 length is 16 residues. The chain's CDR3 is CASTSSVGGGTDTQYF. The CDR3 region has the DNA TGTGCCAGCACCTCGTCGGTCGGGGGGGGCACAGATACGCAGTATTTT.

The rearrangement joins TRBV7-2 to TRBJ2-3; a possible D gene is TRBD2 (6 bases). Trimming cost V 0 bases and J 6 bases, with 19 bases left between them. The CDR3 is 17 amino acids. CDR1 and CDR2 from the germline V gene are SGHTA and FQGNSA. The chain's CDR3 is CASSLAQGSGSPDTQYF. The CDR3 DNA sequence: TGTGCCAGCAGCTTAGCGCAGGGAAGCGGGTCGCCGGATACGCAGTATTTT.

The chain is built from TRBV29-1 and TRBJ2-2; TRBD2 matches 7 bases. The CDR3 totals 15 residues. Germline CDR1 reads SQVTM; CDR2 reads ANQGSEA. V shed 6 bases, J shed 3 bases, and the junction held 10 bases outside the gene matches. CDR3 loop: CSVGGTGKDTGELFF. The CDR3 region has the DNA TGCAGCGTGGGGGGGACCGGGAAGGACACCGGGGAGCTGTTTTTT.

The V call is TRBV6-2 or TRBV6-3, the J call TRBJ2-7, with 7 nucleotides matching TRBD1. V lost 5 bases, J lost 4 bases, and 8 bases stayed unmatched. This CDR3 has 14 residues. Germline loops: CDR1 MNHEY, CDR2 SVGEGT. The CDR3 region has the DNA TGTGCCAGCAGTCTTCAGGGGGAATGGTACGAGCAGTACTTC. It is translated as CASSLQGEWYEQYF.

The chain has TRBV5-1 and TRBJ2-5, with D possibly being TRBD1 or TRBD2 (5 bases each). This CDR3 region has 16 residues. Germline CDR1 SGHRS, CDR2 YFSETQ. Between the trimmed V and J ends, which lost 0 bases and 2 bases, there was a span of 14 bases. This CDR3 reads CASSLAGRPRQETQYF. The CDR3 DNA follows: TGCGCCAGCAGCTTGGCGGGACGGCCTAGACAAGAGACCCAGTACTTC.